These 27 T cell receptor beta chains were sequenced from one sample in a study of blood T cell repertoires in COVID-19. Method: immunoSEQ multiplex PCR; TCRdb's copy keeps in-frame clones and lacks some. The table has hundreds of thousands of clones, roughly 86% seen once; the top ten hold 2% to 2.5%. The sample taken for sequencing was peripheral blood. Receptors originate from a woman aged 25 to 39 who had recovered from COVID-19.

This clone has just one count. CDR3 bases: TGTGCCAGCACCCAGAGGGTTTACGAGCAGTACTTC. This encodes CASTQRVYEQYF. The rearrangement links TRBV11-2 to TRBJ2-7, with D possibly TRBD2 on 5 matching bases. With 7 bases removed from V and 4 bases from J, the gap between germline ends came to 11 bases. Germline V gene lookup returns CDR1 SGHAT and CDR2 FQNNGV. The CDR3 is made up of 12 amino acids. Variable domain in full (rest from reference TRBV11-2 and TRBJ2-7): EAGVAQSPRYKIIEKRQSVAFWCNPISGHATLYWYQQILGQGPKLLIQFQNNGVVDDSQLPKDRFSAERLKGVDSTLKIQPAKLEDSAVYLCASTQRVYEQYFGPGTRLTVT.

This chain links TRBV7-9 with TRBJ2-7; 7 bases are a match to TRBD2. From germline, CDR1 is SEHNR and CDR2 FQNEAQ (reference sequence). Trimming took 5 bases from V and 4 from J; bases not matched to a gene: 8. CDR3 length equals 14 residues. The DNA for the CDR3 is TGTGCCAGCAGCGTCTTGGGGGGGACTTACGAGCAGTACTTC. Amino acids: CASSVLGGTYEQYF.

The V and J genes are TRBV28 and TRBJ1-5; D is possibly TRBD1 (5 bases). Trimming cost V 8 bases and J 6 bases, with 11 bases left between them. The CDR3 length is 12 residues. Germline V gene data show CDR1 as MDHEN and CDR2 as SYDVKM. This CDR3 reads CASRQGGQPQHF. CDR3 DNA: TGTGCCAGCCGTCAGGGTGGTCAGCCCCAGCATTTT.

The chain joins TRBV5-1 to TRBJ2-3; TRBD1 aligns across 9 bases. Germline V gene lookup returns CDR1 SGHRS and CDR2 YFSETQ. This CDR3 has 16 residues. Germline trimming cut 3 bases from V and 3 bases from J; bases unmatched to any gene: 8. This chain's CDR3 is CASSSGTGMGTDTQYF. Written as DNA, the CDR3 is TGCGCCAGCAGCTCGGGGACAGGGATGGGGACAGATACGCAGTATTTT.

The chain has TRBV28 and TRBJ2-3, with TRBD1 as a possible D gene (6 bases). V dropped 8 bases and J dropped 3 bases, with 15 bases sitting between them. This CDR3 is built from 14 residues. Per the germline V gene, CDR1 is MDHEN and CDR2 is SYDVKM. The DNA for the CDR3 is TGTGCCAGCGGACTCGACAGGCGTACAGATACGCAGTATTTT. It specifies CASGLDRRTDTQYF. The whole variable domain, filled in from reference TRBV28 and TRBJ2-3, reads DVKVTQSSRYLVKRTGEKVFLECVQDMDHENMFWYRQDPGLGLRLIYFSYDVKMKEKGDIPEGYSVSREKKERFSLILESASTNQTSMYLCASGLDRRTDTQYFGPGTRLTVL.

This chain joins TRBV30 and TRBJ2-1; 8 nucleotides match TRBD1. Losses at the gene ends were 0 bases for V and 5 bases for J; bases not matched to a gene: 6. Germline CDR1 is GTSNPN and CDR2 is SVGIG (reference sequence). CDR3 length equals 15 residues. The CDR3 spells CAWSVGQGANNEQFF. The CDR3 region has the DNA TGTGCCTGGAGTGTCGGACAGGGAGCCAACAATGAGCAGTTCTTC.

The chain uses TRBV12-5 and TRBJ1-5; D gene ambiguous. The CDR3 sequence is 12 residues long. The germline gives CDR1 LGHNT, CDR2 FRNRAP. The ends were cut back, 2 bases at V and 6 bases at J, with 5 bases in the middle. The CDR3 sequence is CASGLLSQPQHF. CDR3 DNA sequence: TGTGCTAGTGGTTTGCTATCTCAGCCCCAGCATTTT.

V usage is TRBV12-5 and J usage is TRBJ1-2; 7 nucleotides line up with TRBD1. Looked up from germline, CDR1 is LGHNT and CDR2 is FRNRAP. Trimming removed 4 bases from V and 4 bases from J; junction bases left unmatched: 9. The length of the CDR3 is 15 residues. The CDR3 DNA is TGTGCTAGTGGTTCCCCGGACAGGTGGTCCTATGGCTACACCTTC. Translated: CASGSPDRWSYGYTF.

The rearrangement joins TRBV6-5 to TRBJ2-7; D gene ambiguous. CDR1 and CDR2 from the germline V gene are MNHEY and SVGAGI. The CDR3 runs to 14 residues. Trimming took 0 bases from V and 3 from J, leaving 9 bases between them. CDR3 residues: CASSYSLQRYEQYF. CDR3 DNA sequence: TGTGCCAGCAGTTACTCGCTCCAGCGCTACGAGCAGTACTTC.

V usage is TRBV28 and J usage is TRBJ2-3; perhaps TRBD2 as D (6 bases). This CDR3 has 15 amino acids. V was pared by 6 bases and J by 2 bases, with 15 bases between. Germline lookup yields CDR1 MDHEN and CDR2 SYDVKM. The CDR3 nucleotides read TGTGCCAGCAGAAGCCGGGAGAGGGTCACAGATACGCAGTATTTT. This codes for CASRSRERVTDTQYF.

V gene TRBV7-9 combines with J gene TRBJ2-3; 10 bases fit TRBD1. The germline CDR1 and CDR2 sequences are SEHNR and FQNEAQ (reference sequence). V lost 4 bases and J lost 3; bases outside the gene matches: 1. The CDR3 spans 14 residues. The DNA of the CDR3 is TGTGCCAGCAGCTCGGGACAGGGGACAGATACGCAGTATTTT. Amino acid sequence: CASSSGQGTDTQYF. The complete variable domain, with remaining parts taken from reference TRBV7-9 and TRBJ2-3, reads DTGVSQNPRHKITKRGQNVTFRCDPISEHNRLYWYRQTLGQGPEFLTYFQNEAQLEKSRLLSDRFSAERPKGSFSTLEIQRTEQGDSAMYLCASSSGQGTDTQYFGPGTRLTVL.

This sequence joins TRBV2 and TRBJ1-1; 12 bases fit TRBD1. Germline V gives CDR1 SNHLY, CDR2 FYNNEI. V lost 8 bases and J lost 4; bases outside the gene matches: 2. The CDR3 runs 13 residues. The CDR3 here is CASGTGGFTEAFF. CDR3 nucleotide sequence: TGTGCCAGCGGGACAGGGGGCTTCACTGAAGCTTTCTTT.

The V gene is TRBV10-2, the J gene TRBJ1-5, with 7 positions matching TRBD1. V lost 6 bases and J lost 4; bases outside the gene matches: 9. The CDR3 consists of 15 residues. Germline CDR1 WSHSY, CDR2 SAAADI. CDR3 nucleotides: TGCGCCAGCAGCCGGGGACAGCTAGCAAATCAGCCCCAGCATTTT. It translates to CASSRGQLANQPQHF.

This clone was counted at least ten times. The V call is TRBV9, the J call TRBJ1-1, with D maybe TRBD1 (5 bases). The CDR3 loop spans 15 amino acids. The V gene lost 6 bases and the J gene lost 4 bases, with 19 bases spanning the gap. Germline CDR1 reads SGDLS; CDR2 reads YYNGEE. The CDR3, as DNA: TGTGCCAGCAACCCCCCGACGGGAGGGGCCACTGAAGCTTTCTTT. Encoded protein: CASNPPTGGATEAFF. The full variable domain, completed using reference TRBV9 and TRBJ1-1, is DSGVTQTPKHLITATGQRVTLRCSPRSGDLSVYWYQQSLDQGLQFLIQYYNGEERAKGNILERFSAQQFPDLHSELNLSSLELGDSALYFCASNPPTGGATEAFFGQGTRLTVV.

The V and J genes are TRBV20-1 and TRBJ2-7, with 14 bases fitting TRBD2. CDR1 and CDR2 from the germline V gene are DFQATT and SNEGSKA (reference sequence). V lost 3 bases, J lost 0 bases, and 10 bases stayed unmatched. CDR3 size: 18 residues. The CDR3, as DNA: TGCAGTGCTAGTTCTCCCGGGACTAGCGGGAGCATCTCCTACGAGCAGTACTTC. It is translated as CSASSPGTSGSISYEQYF.

The chain joins TRBV7-2 to TRBJ1-1; 8 nucleotides line up with TRBD1. The germline V gene has CDR1 SGHTA and CDR2 FQGNSA. This CDR3 has 16 amino acids. V shed 5 bases and J 0 bases; nucleotides not matched to a gene: 8. CDR3 nucleotide sequence: TGTGCCAGCAGCCGCGGACAGGGCCGAATGAACACTGAAGCTTTCTTT. Its translation: CASSRGQGRMNTEAFF.

The rearrangement links TRBV28 to TRBJ2-7; 9 nucleotides align to TRBD2. Trimming at V came to 9 bases and at J to 0 bases, leaving 12 bases not matched to a gene. The CDR3 is 16 residues long. Germline V gives CDR1 MDHEN, CDR2 SYDVKM. The CDR3 region has the DNA TGTGCCAGTCTCCGCGGGGGGGCGGTTACCTCCTACGAGCAGTACTTC. Translation gives CASLRGGAVTSYEQYF.

In its sample, this clone was seen once. The chain recombines TRBV6-5 with TRBJ2-1; 8 positions agree with TRBD2. The CDR3 consists of 12 residues. Germline-derived CDR1 and CDR2 are MNHEY and SVGAGI. V lost 9 bases, J lost 9 bases, and 7 bases stayed unmatched. The CDR3 loop reads CASYGLAGEQFF. The CDR3 DNA follows: TGTGCCAGTTATGGACTAGCCGGTGAGCAGTTCTTC.

The rearrangement joins TRBV6-5 to TRBJ2-7; 12 bases map to TRBD2. V shed 5 bases, J shed 1 base, and the junction held 3 bases outside the gene matches. Germline V gives CDR1 MNHEY, CDR2 SVGAGI. This CDR3 region has 15 residues. CDR3 region: CASSTTSGGSYEQYF. Written as DNA, the CDR3 is TGTGCCAGCAGTACGACTAGCGGGGGTTCCTACGAGCAGTACTTC.

This rearrangement joins TRBV4-2 to TRBJ2-7; 16 bases match TRBD2. Losses at the gene ends were 4 bases for V and 0 bases for J; bases not matched to a gene: 12. Looked up from germline, CDR1 is LGHNA and CDR2 is YNFKEQ. This CDR3 contains 20 residues. The CDR3 DNA follows: TGTGCCAGCAGCCGTACCGCCGGGACTAGCGGGAGGGATATCTCCTACGAGCAGTACTTC. Amino acids: CASSRTAGTSGRDISYEQYF.

The chain recombines TRBV4-2 with TRBJ2-7; possible D gene TRBD1, 5 bases. V lost 3 bases and J lost 2, with 17 bases in between. The CDR3 consists of 16 residues. In germline, CDR1 is LGHNA, CDR2 YNFKEQ. CDR3 DNA sequence: TGTGCCAGCAGCCACCAAGGGGTCGGGCCAACCTACGAGCAGTACTTC. It specifies CASSHQGVGPTYEQYF.

This clone was seen once. This chain joins TRBV19 and TRBJ1-2; D possibly corresponds to TRBD1 (5 bases). CDR1 LNHDA and CDR2 SQIVND come from the germline V gene (reference sequence). CDR3 length: 18 residues. V was shortened by 1 base and J by 6 bases, with 24 bases between the two germline ends. The CDR3 coding sequence is TGTGCCAGTAGTATAGTACTTAGGTGGGGGGACGGAAGGAATGGCTACACCTTC. Protein sequence: CASSIVLRWGDGRNGYTF. The complete variable domain, with remaining parts taken from reference TRBV19 and TRBJ1-2, reads DGGITQSPKYLFRKEGQNVTLSCEQNLNHDAMYWYRQDPGQGLRLIYYSQIVNDFQKGDIAEGYSVSREKKESFPLTVTSAQKNPTAFYLCASSIVLRWGDGRNGYTFGSGTRLTVV.

The chain couples TRBV11-2 to TRBJ2-7; 7 bases agree with TRBD1. CDR1 and CDR2 (germline): SGHAT, FQNNGV. The junction had 4 bases not matched to a gene; V was cut back by 6 bases and J by 2 bases. The CDR3 extends over 13 amino acids. The CDR3: CASSWDSTYEQYF. The CDR3 coding sequence is TGTGCCAGCAGTTGGGACAGTACCTACGAGCAGTACTTC.

This chain joins TRBV3-1 (or the pseudogene TRBV3-2) and TRBJ1-2; D uncertain. CDR1 LGHDT and CDR2 YNNKEL come from the germline V gene (reference sequence). The ends were cut back, 0 bases at V and 5 bases at J, with 10 bases in the middle. This CDR3 has 14 amino acids. CDR3: CASSQDSSRYGYTF. The CDR3 region has the DNA TGTGCCAGCAGCCAAGACTCTAGTAGGTATGGCTACACCTTC.

The gene calls are TRBV28 and TRBJ2-1; D uncertain. The CDR3 sequence is 11 residues long. The V end was cut by 8 bases, the J end by 8 bases, with 10 bases between. CDR1 and CDR2 from the germline V gene are MDHEN and SYDVKM. The CDR3 DNA sequence: TGTGCCAGCGGCTTAAGATATGAGCAGTTCTTC. It codes for CASGLRYEQFF.

This clone was detected only a few times. The genes are TRBV2 and TRBJ2-7, with 7 positions matching TRBD2. CDR3 length: 14 amino acids. Germline assignment: CDR1 SNHLY and CDR2 FYNNEI. The V segment lost 5 bases and the J segment 6 bases; nucleotides outside the gene matches: 10. CDR3 loop: CASSRVVAGPEQYF. CDR3 sequence (DNA): TGTGCCAGCAGTCGAGTGGTAGCGGGCCCCGAGCAGTACTTC. The variable domain in full, completed from reference TRBV2 and TRBJ2-7, reads EPEVTQTPSHQVTQMGQEVILRCVPISNHLYFYWYRQILGQKVEFLVSFYNNEISEKSEIFDDQFSVERPDGSNFTLKIRSTKLEDSAMYFCASSRVVAGPEQYFGPGTRLTVT.

CDR3 sequence: CASSLEGGTYGYTF. CDR3 DNA sequence: TGTGCCAGCAGCTTAGAGGGCGGGACCTATGGCTACACCTTC. The rearrangement joins TRBV7-9 to TRBJ1-2; maybe TRBD1 (5 bases). Germline CDR1 reads SEHNR; CDR2 reads FQNEAQ (reference sequence). The CDR3 contains 14 residues. V was cut by 1 base and J by 4 bases, with 10 bases left in between.